Each of the 20 T cell receptor beta chains below was sequenced from the same sample in a study of cytomegalovirus exposure and HLA in healthy donors. Here immunoSEQ multiplex PCR was the method, and the copy in TCRdb shows in-frame clones only, minus some. Here the sample spans 97,000 or so clones, roughly 87% being singletons. The sequenced sample consisted of PBMCs. The receptor set was obtained from a man aged 18-30 years in good health and CMV-seropositive.

The rearrangement links TRBV4-3 to TRBJ2-3; 9 nucleotides match TRBD1. Losses at the gene ends were 0 bases for V and 6 bases for J; bases not matched to a gene: 7. The CDR3 runs 16 residues. Per the germline V gene, CDR1 is LGHNA and CDR2 is YSLEER. The CDR3 here is CASSQDGTGSLDTQYF. As DNA, the CDR3 is TGCGCCAGCAGCCAAGATGGGACAGGGAGTTTGGATACGCAGTATTTT.

This clone was counted a single time. The rearrangement links TRBV5-1 to TRBJ2-7; possibly TRBD1 for D (6 bases). Germline CDR1 SGHRS, CDR2 YFSETQ. The CDR3 consists of 14 residues. V was clipped by 4 bases and J by 3 bases, with 14 bases between them. CDR3 loop: CASSADSNGYEQYF. CDR3 sequence (DNA): TGCGCCAGCAGCGCGGACAGTAATGGCTACGAGCAGTACTTC.

The V and J genes are TRBV5-8 and TRBJ1-1, with a possible D match to TRBD1 (5 bases). Between the trimmed V and J ends, which lost 0 bases and 0 bases, there was a span of 12 bases. Germline loops: CDR1 SGHTS, CDR2 YDEGEE. The CDR3 is 16 amino acids. In nucleotides, the CDR3 is TGTGCCAGCAGCTTGGGGACACGCGATATGAACACTGAAGCTTTCTTT. Protein: CASSLGTRDMNTEAFF. The full variable domain, rest sourced from reference TRBV5-8 and TRBJ1-1, is EAGVTQSPTHLIKTRGQQATLRCSPISGHTSVYWYQQALGLGLQFLLWYDEGEERNRGNFPPRFSGRQFPNYSSELNVNALELEDSALYLCASSLGTRDMNTEAFFGQGTRLTVV.

V gene TRBV12-5 combines with J gene TRBJ1-5; 8 positions match TRBD1. Germline CDR1 and CDR2: LGHNT and FRNRAP. This CDR3 region has 17 residues. With V trimmed by 3 bases and J by 4 bases, 11 bases remained unmatched. Here the CDR3 reads CASGFDGSRQGNQPQHF. CDR3 coding DNA: TGTGCTAGTGGTTTCGACGGCTCAAGACAGGGGAATCAGCCCCAGCATTTT.

The V gene is TRBV6-5, the J gene TRBJ2-7, with D possibly matching TRBD2 (6 bases). Trimming left V 2 bases short and J 0 bases short, with 8 bases between. This CDR3 spans 14 amino acids. Germline V lookup: CDR1 MNHEY, CDR2 SVGAGI. In DNA, the CDR3 is TGTGCCAGCAGTTACCGGGGGATCTCCTACGAGCAGTACTTC. This gives the protein CASSYRGISYEQYF.

The chain links TRBV6-1 to TRBJ1-5; a possible D gene is TRBD1 (6 bases). This CDR3 comprises 14 residues. Trimming pared 1 base from V and 7 bases from J, leaving 11 bases between. Germline CDR1 is MNHNS and CDR2 is SASEGT. CDR3 bases: TGTGCCAGCAGTGAAGGTCAGGGACAACAGCCCCAGCATTTT. This sequence encodes CASSEGQGQQPQHF.

This clone has only one observation. The V call is TRBV7-3, the J call TRBJ2-5; 14 positions match TRBD2. Trimming at V came to 5 bases and at J to 2 bases, leaving 4 bases not matched to a gene. Looked up from germline, CDR1 is SGHTA and CDR2 is FQGTGA. This CDR3 region has 16 residues. CDR3 nucleotides: TGTGCCAGCAGCCTTCGACTAGCGGGGGGGCAAGAGACCCAGTACTTC. This sequence encodes CASSLRLAGGQETQYF.

The chain has TRBV7-2 and TRBJ1-1; 11 bases line up with TRBD1. This CDR3 region has 15 residues. V dropped 3 bases and J dropped 5; count of bases not matched to a gene: 5. The germline gives CDR1 SGHTA, CDR2 FQGNSA. CDR3 sequence: CASSFGGQGGTEAFF. The CDR3 coding sequence is TGTGCCAGCAGCTTCGGGGGACAGGGGGGGACTGAAGCTTTCTTT. Complete variable domain (other parts from reference TRBV7-2 and TRBJ1-1): GAGVSQSPSNKVTEKGKDVELRCDPISGHTALYWYRQSLGQGLEFLIYFQGNSAPDKSGLPSDRFSAERTGGSVSTLTIQRTQQEDSAVYLCASSFGGQGGTEAFFGQGTRLTVV.

The chain combines TRBV28 with TRBJ1-2, with 8 bases fitting TRBD1. The CDR3 is 17 amino acids. Losses at the gene ends were 6 bases for V and 4 bases for J; bases not matched to a gene: 16. Germline lookup yields CDR1 MDHEN and CDR2 SYDVKM. CDR3 DNA: TGTGCCAGCAGCCTTGGGGTGTCAGGGGGCCTCTTCTATGGCTACACCTTC. It encodes CASSLGVSGGLFYGYTF.

The chain recombines TRBV5-1 with TRBJ2-7, with 8 nucleotides matching TRBD2. The CDR3 is made up of 15 amino acids. V trimming: 1 base; J trimming: 1 base; junction bases outside the gene matches: 4. Germline V gene lookup returns CDR1 SGHRS and CDR2 YFSETQ. CDR3 sequence reads: CASSLYLAGSYEQYF. Written as DNA, the CDR3 is TGCGCCAGCAGCTTGTACTTAGCGGGATCCTACGAGCAGTACTTC.

This chain uses TRBV5-5 with TRBJ2-5; perhaps TRBD1 as D (6 bases). Germline values: CDR1 SGHKS, CDR2 YYEKEE (reference sequence). This CDR3 has 14 amino acids. V was shortened by 1 base and J by 3 bases, with 10 bases between the two germline ends. The CDR3 loop is CASSLWAGEETQYF. The CDR3 nucleotides read TGTGCCAGCAGCTTGTGGGCAGGGGAAGAGACCCAGTACTTC.

The gene calls are TRBV4-2 and TRBJ2-7; 7 nucleotides line up with TRBD2. The CDR3 loop spans 15 amino acids. The trim removed 6 bases at V and 4 bases at J, leaving 12 bases unmatched. Germline values: CDR1 LGHNA, CDR2 YNFKEQ. The CDR3: CASRPTGGGPYEQYF. The CDR3 DNA reads TGTGCCAGCAGGCCCACGGGGGGAGGGCCGTACGAGCAGTACTTC.

The CDR3 protein is CASSDNPGLAANNEQFF. The CDR3 coding sequence is TGTGCCAGCAGCGACAATCCGGGACTAGCGGCGAACAATGAGCAGTTCTTC. The chain carries TRBV6-4 and TRBJ2-1; the match to TRBD2 covers 11 bases. The CDR3 consists of 17 residues. CDR1 and CDR2 from the germline V gene are MRHNA and SNTAGT. The V segment lost 6 bases and the J segment 5 bases; nucleotides outside the gene matches: 12.

This clone was observed a few times. The V gene is TRBV6-5, the J gene TRBJ2-3, with TRBD1 matching over 7 bases. V was clipped by 6 bases and J by 7 bases; unmatched bases: 13. The CDR3 is 15 amino acids. Germline V gives CDR1 MNHEY, CDR2 SVGAGI. The CDR3 protein is CASSETGTARYTQYF. The CDR3 DNA reads as TGTGCCAGCAGCGAAACTGGGACAGCGAGATATACGCAGTATTTT.

The genes are TRBV7-8 and TRBJ1-2; TRBD1 agrees at 8 bases. CDR3 length: 14 amino acids. V shed 1 base and J 6 bases; nucleotides not matched to a gene: 4. Germline CDR1 is SGHVS and CDR2 is FQNEAQ. The CDR3 sequence is CASSLDGTGNGYTF. The CDR3 DNA reads as TGTGCCAGCAGCTTAGACGGGACAGGCAATGGCTACACCTTC. Combining the CDR3 with reference TRBV7-8 and TRBJ1-2 gives the whole variable domain GAGVSQSPRYKVAKRGQDVALRCDPISGHVSLFWYQQALGQGPEFLTYFQNEAQLDKSGLPSDRFFAERPEGSVSTLKIQRTQQEDSAVYLCASSLDGTGNGYTFGSGTRLTVV.

This chain joins TRBV7-6 and TRBJ2-1; TRBD2 aligns across 12 bases. The CDR3 contains 16 residues. Unmatched junction bases numbered 4, after V lost 5 bases and J lost 2 bases. The V gene's germline CDR1 is SGHVS and CDR2 FNYEAQ. The CDR3 sequence is CASSVTSGSPYNEQFF. In DNA, the CDR3 is TGTGCCAGCAGCGTGACTAGCGGGAGCCCCTACAATGAGCAGTTCTTC. Variable domain in full (rest from reference TRBV7-6 and TRBJ2-1): GAGVSQSPRYKVTKRGQDVALRCDPISGHVSLYWYRQALGQGPEFLTYFNYEAQQDKSGLPNDRFSAERPEGSISTLTIQRTEQRDSAMYRCASSVTSGSPYNEQFFGPGTRLTVL.

By proportion, this clone is medium-sized. V gene TRBV5-1 combines with J gene TRBJ2-7; 10 bases match TRBD1. V shed 1 base, J shed 5 bases, and the junction held 6 bases outside the gene matches. CDR1 SGHRS and CDR2 YFSETQ come from the germline V gene. The CDR3 totals 15 residues. CDR3 region: CASSLLGQGMHEQYF. The CDR3 nucleotides are TGCGCCAGCAGCTTGCTGGGACAGGGGATGCACGAGCAGTACTTC.

This chain uses TRBV6-5 with TRBJ2-1, with D possibly matching TRBD2 (5 bases). The CDR3 consists of 15 residues. CDR1 is MNHEY and CDR2 is SVGAGI in the germline V gene. V lost 6 bases to trimming and J lost 2 bases, with 14 bases between them. In DNA, the CDR3 is TGTGCCAGCAGCGATGGACTGGAGGCCTACAATGAGCAGTTCTTC. It codes for CASSDGLEAYNEQFF.

This CDR3 is CSVGGGGVDTEAFF. The CDR3 DNA is TGCAGCGTTGGAGGGGGGGGTGTGGACACTGAAGCTTTCTTT. The gene calls are TRBV29-1 and TRBJ1-1; weak D call: TRBD1 (6 bases). Trimming removed 4 bases from V and 3 bases from J, with 15 bases in between. The CDR3 is 14 residues long. CDR1 and CDR2 from the germline V gene are SQVTM and ANQGSEA.

The chain carries TRBV9 and TRBJ2-1, with a possible D match to TRBD2 (6 bases). Between the trimmed V and J ends, which lost 2 bases and 0 bases, there was a span of 12 bases. From germline, CDR1 is SGDLS and CDR2 YYNGEE. This CDR3 is built from 16 residues. The CDR3 spells CASSVTSLSSYNEQFF. The CDR3 DNA reads TGTGCCAGCAGCGTGACTAGTTTGAGCTCCTACAATGAGCAGTTCTTC.